The 24 T cell receptor beta chains listed next were all sequenced from one sample in a study of shared clonotypes between healthy human individuals. The table came from immunoSEQ multiplex PCR; TCRdb's copy has only in-frame clones and leaves some out. The data hold approximately 500,000 clones, with approximately 79% observed a single time. Sequencing was performed on PBMCs. These receptors were obtained from a woman in her forties in good health. Some clones in this sample may be carry-over from other donors' samples.

This clone has just one count. The chain employs TRBV9 and TRBJ2-1; 13 nucleotides align to TRBD2. The V and J ends lost 3 bases and 0 bases, in that order; junction bases with no gene match: 15. CDR3 length: 21 residues. CDR1 SGDLS and CDR2 YYNGEE come from the germline V gene. The CDR3 reads CASSGRPPTSGRISSYNEQFF. For the CDR3, the DNA is TGTGCCAGCAGCGGACGACCCCCGACTAGCGGGAGGATCAGCTCCTACAATGAGCAGTTCTTC. Full variable domain (rest looked up from reference TRBV9 and TRBJ2-1): DSGVTQTPKHLITATGQRVTLRCSPRSGDLSVYWYQQSLDQGLQFLIQYYNGEERAKGNILERFSAQQFPDLHSELNLSSLELGDSALYFCASSGRPPTSGRISSYNEQFFGPGTRLTVL.

The rearrangement joins TRBV9 to TRBJ1-2; possible D gene TRBD1, 5 bases. This CDR3 contains 13 residues. The germline CDR1 and CDR2 sequences are SGDLS and YYNGEE. Trimming took off 7 bases at V and 5 bases at J, with 15 bases between the two ends. CDR3 coding DNA: TGTGCCAGCCAAAGAAGCTCAGGGTATGGCTACACCTTC. It yields the protein CASQRSSGYGYTF.

This chain joins TRBV7-6 and TRBJ2-1; 9 bases match TRBD2. Germline CDR1 reads SGHVS; CDR2 reads FNYEAQ. Trimming at V came to 1 base and at J to 5 bases, leaving 6 bases not matched to a gene. This CDR3 region has 16 residues. In nucleotides, the CDR3 is TGTGCCAGCAGCTTAGATGCGGGAGGGCCCGACAATGAGCAGTTCTTC. It translates to CASSLDAGGPDNEQFF. The whole variable domain, remainder taken from reference TRBV7-6 and TRBJ2-1, is GAGVSQSPRYKVTKRGQDVALRCDPISGHVSLYWYRQALGQGPEFLTYFNYEAQQDKSGLPNDRFSAERPEGSISTLTIQRTEQRDSAMYRCASSLDAGGPDNEQFFGPGTRLTVL.

This chain links TRBV11-1 with TRBJ2-5; tentatively, D is TRBD1 (6 bases). V gave up 5 bases and J gave up 1 base, with 11 bases separating them. CDR1 is SGHAT, CDR2 FQDESV, per germline (reference sequence). CDR3 size: 14 residues. CDR3 DNA: TGTGCCAGCAGCCAGACAGGCCTCCAAGAGACCCAGTACTTC. Amino acid sequence: CASSQTGLQETQYF.

The chain carries TRBV9 and TRBJ2-7, with 9 bases lining up with TRBD2. V shed 0 bases and J 2 bases; nucleotides not matched to a gene: 6. The CDR3 length is 16 residues. Germline loops: CDR1 SGDLS, CDR2 YYNGEE. CDR3 region: CASSVAGSGSPYEQYF. The CDR3 nucleotides are TGTGCCAGCAGCGTAGCTGGTAGCGGGAGCCCCTACGAGCAGTACTTC.

The chain joins TRBV29-1 to TRBJ2-1; perhaps D is TRBD1 or TRBD2 (6 bases each). Germline assignment: CDR1 SQVTM and CDR2 ANQGSEA. The CDR3 totals 13 residues. The CDR3 DNA reads as TGCAGTGCTAGGGGGGCTTCCTACAATGAGCAGTTCTTC. Amino acids: CSARGASYNEQFF.

The rearrangement joins TRBV21-1 to TRBJ1-2. TRBV21-1 is tagged as a pseudogene. This CDR3 spans 12 amino acids. As DNA, the CDR3 is TGTGCCAGCAGCCTAAAGCTTGGGGGCTACACCTTC. Its translation: CASSLKLGGYTF.

This chain joins TRBV19 and TRBJ2-7, with 10 bases lining up with TRBD2. The CDR3 spans 19 residues. Trimming removed 5 bases from V and 2 bases from J; junction bases left unmatched: 18. Germline lookup yields CDR1 LNHDA and CDR2 SQIVND (reference sequence). This CDR3 is CASSGRRETSGLATYEQYF. Here the CDR3 DNA reads TGTGCCAGTAGTGGCCGCAGGGAGACCTCGGGACTAGCGACCTACGAGCAGTACTTC.

The chain has TRBV28 and TRBJ2-5, with 8 nucleotides matching TRBD1. The junction had 5 bases not matched to a gene; V was cut back by 3 bases and J by 5 bases. The CDR3 length is 14 residues. From germline, CDR1 is MDHEN and CDR2 SYDVKM. DNA for the CDR3: TGTGCCAGCAGTTTCAGGGGGCGGTTGGAGACCCAGTACTTC. Translating it yields CASSFRGRLETQYF. Combining the CDR3 with reference TRBV28 and TRBJ2-5 gives the whole variable domain DVKVTQSSRYLVKRTGEKVFLECVQDMDHENMFWYRQDPGLGLRLIYFSYDVKMKEKGDIPEGYSVSREKKERFSLILESASTNQTSMYLCASSFRGRLETQYFGPGTRLLVL.

The rearrangement links TRBV7-6 to TRBJ2-1; maybe TRBD1 (6 bases). The CDR3 runs 15 residues. Germline V gene sequence: CDR1 SGHVS, CDR2 FNYEAQ. The V and J ends lost 5 bases and 3 bases respectively, with 14 bases between them. Here the CDR3 reads CASSPNRAVYNEQFF. The CDR3 coding sequence is TGTGCCAGCAGCCCTAACAGGGCGGTCTACAATGAGCAGTTCTTC. Supplemented by reference TRBV7-6 and TRBJ2-1, the full variable domain reads GAGVSQSPRYKVTKRGQDVALRCDPISGHVSLYWYRQALGQGPEFLTYFNYEAQQDKSGLPNDRFSAERPEGSISTLTIQRTEQRDSAMYRCASSPNRAVYNEQFFGPGTRLTVL.

The gene calls are TRBV29-1 and TRBJ2-3; 7 bases are shared with TRBD2. Germline assignment: CDR1 SQVTM and CDR2 ANQGSEA. The CDR3 has 15 residues. The V and J ends lost 7 bases and 4 bases, in that order; junction bases with no gene match: 14. The CDR3 nucleotides are TGCAGCGCCCAACTGCCCGAGGGAGGGCCAGATACGCAGTATTTT. It is translated as CSAQLPEGGPDTQYF.

This chain uses TRBV30 with TRBJ1-2, with TRBD1 as a possible D gene (5 bases). This CDR3 is built from 12 residues. Trimming stripped 4 bases from V and 5 bases from J, with 11 bases between. The V gene's germline CDR1 is GTSNPN and CDR2 SVGIG (reference sequence). CDR3 loop: CAWTGIGYGYTF. CDR3 DNA sequence: TGTGCCTGGACAGGGATTGGGTATGGCTACACCTTC.

This chain's CDR3 is CASKTGGFGYTF. The DNA of the CDR3 is TGTGCCAGCAAAACAGGGGGGTTTGGCTACACCTTC. The J gene is TRBJ1-2, the V gene TRBV27; 8 bases line up with TRBD1. Germline lookup yields CDR1 MNHEY and CDR2 SMNVEV (reference sequence). This CDR3 region has 12 residues. The V segment lost 7 bases and the J segment 7 bases; nucleotides outside the gene matches: 5.

This chain connects TRBV5-4 to TRBJ2-5; 11 positions match TRBD1. The CDR3 spans 16 residues. Per germline, CDR1 SGHNT and CDR2 YYREEE (reference sequence). The trim removed 7 bases at V and 4 bases at J, leaving 12 bases unmatched. Written as DNA, the CDR3 is TGTGCCAGCTCCCGGACAGGGGGCACTTTAAGAGAGACCCAGTACTTC. Translated: CASSRTGGTLRETQYF.

The chain carries TRBV9 and TRBJ2-2; 7 bases fit TRBD2. Trimming cost V 3 bases and J 7 bases; bases outside gene matches: 3. CDR3 length: 13 amino acids. Germline V CDR1 and CDR2: SGDLS, YYNGEE. CDR3 protein: CASSAGGIGELFF. The CDR3 DNA is TGTGCCAGCAGCGCCGGGGGGATCGGGGAGCTGTTTTTT.

The CDR3, as DNA: TGTGCCAGCAGTTACCTGTCTAGCGGGAGTTCCGGGGAGCTGTTTTTT. This codes for CASSYLSSGSSGELFF. The rearrangement links TRBV6-5 to TRBJ2-2, with 10 bases matching TRBD2. The CDR3 consists of 16 residues. Germline loops: CDR1 MNHEY, CDR2 SVGAGI. Trimming cost V 2 bases and J 6 bases; bases outside gene matches: 6.

The chain recombines TRBV21-1 with TRBJ1-1. TRBV21-1 represents a pseudogene. The CDR3 is 11 residues long. The CDR3 region is CASKIDTEAFF. The DNA for the CDR3 is TGTGCCAGCAAGATTGACACTGAAGCTTTCTTT.

This chain joins TRBV10-3 and TRBJ1-1; no clear D. Trimming took off 0 bases at V and 1 base at J, with 6 bases between the two ends. This CDR3 is built from 14 residues. Germline V gene sequence: CDR1 ENHRY, CDR2 SYGVKD. The CDR3 loop is CAISESIQNTEAFF. For the CDR3, the DNA is TGTGCCATCAGTGAGTCGATCCAGAACACTGAAGCTTTCTTT.

This chain joins TRBV5-5 and TRBJ2-7; D is unclear. Trimming left V 1 base short and J 3 bases short, with 11 bases between. The CDR3 spans 14 residues. The germline V gene has CDR1 SGHKS and CDR2 YYEKEE (reference sequence). CDR3: CASSLSGTVYEQYF. The CDR3 coding sequence is TGTGCCAGCAGCTTGTCTGGTACCGTCTACGAGCAGTACTTC.

This chain joins TRBV6-5 and TRBJ2-7; D is unresolved. There are 13 residues in the CDR3. Germline values: CDR1 MNHEY, CDR2 SVGAGI. Trimming took 7 bases from V and 3 from J, leaving 13 bases between them. CDR3 sequence reads: CASKRTMGYEQYF. Here the CDR3 DNA reads TGTGCCAGCAAGCGTACTATGGGCTACGAGCAGTACTTC.

V usage is TRBV7-3 and J usage is TRBJ2-3; perhaps TRBD2 as D (6 bases). With 1 base removed from V and 4 bases from J, the gap between germline ends came to 15 bases. The CDR3 consists of 16 residues. Germline V gene lookup returns CDR1 SGHTA and CDR2 FQGTGA. The CDR3 sequence: CASSLNGGTVSDTQYF. CDR3 bases: TGTGCCAGCAGCTTAAATGGCGGGACGGTGTCAGATACGCAGTATTTT.

This chain joins TRBV4-2 and TRBJ1-4, with no clear D. Trimming took 1 base from V and 8 from J, leaving 17 bases between them. The V gene's germline CDR1 is LGHNA and CDR2 YNFKEQ. This CDR3 comprises 16 residues. CDR3 in DNA: TGTGCCAGCAGCCAAGTGTGGGGTGGGGAGAGCGAAAAACTGTTTTTT. The encoded protein is CASSQVWGGESEKLFF.

Details on this clone: Additional DNA sequences in this sample encode the identical CDR3. The genes are TRBV9 and TRBJ2-6, with D hard to call. Germline CDR1 is SGDLS and CDR2 is YYNGEE. This CDR3 region has 15 residues. V dropped 0 bases and J dropped 0 bases, with 4 bases sitting between them. Here the CDR3 reads CASSVEGSGANVLTF. The CDR3 DNA is TGTGCCAGCAGCGTAGAGGGCTCTGGGGCCAACGTCCTGACTTTC.

V and J are TRBV19 and TRBJ2-2; D not certain. Germline V gives CDR1 LNHDA, CDR2 SQIVND (reference sequence). Trimming took off 6 bases at V and 4 bases at J, with 15 bases between the two ends. The CDR3 is made up of 15 amino acids. CDR3 sequence reads: CASSPWVSATGELFF. The DNA of the CDR3 is TGTGCCAGTAGCCCCTGGGTTTCTGCCACCGGGGAGCTGTTTTTT.